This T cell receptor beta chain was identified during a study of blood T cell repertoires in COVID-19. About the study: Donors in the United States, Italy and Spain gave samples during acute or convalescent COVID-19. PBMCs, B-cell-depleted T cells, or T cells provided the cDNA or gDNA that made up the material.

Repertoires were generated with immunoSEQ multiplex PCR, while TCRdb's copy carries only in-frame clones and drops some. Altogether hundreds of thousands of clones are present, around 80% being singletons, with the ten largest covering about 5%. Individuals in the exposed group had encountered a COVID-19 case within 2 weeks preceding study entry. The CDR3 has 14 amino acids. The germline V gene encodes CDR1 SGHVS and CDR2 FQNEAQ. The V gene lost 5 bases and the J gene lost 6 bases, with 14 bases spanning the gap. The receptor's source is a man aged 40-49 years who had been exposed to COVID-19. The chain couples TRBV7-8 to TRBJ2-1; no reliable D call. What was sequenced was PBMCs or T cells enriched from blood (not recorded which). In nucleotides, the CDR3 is TGTGCCAGCAGCCTAAGAGAAACGGGCAATGAGCAGTTCTTC. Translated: CASSLRETGNEQFF.